Following are 15 T cell receptor beta chains from one sample sequenced in a study of T-cell reconstitution after alpha-beta-depleted transplantation in children. TCRbeta library preparation incorporated unique molecular identifiers. Each CDR3 protein is one row after TCRdb ran MiXCR on the PCR reads. Of about 980,000 distinct CDR3 sequences in the sample, under 30% were seen once. This specimen consisted of PBMCs, mostly from graft donor cells, obtained 360 days after TCRalphabeta/CD19-depleted stem cell transplant. Receptors were obtained from a boy less than two years old who had a stem cell transplant for SCID, so the T cells may come from the graft donor.

This clonotype was observed a few times. The rearrangement links TRBV5-6 to TRBJ1-1, with 7 nucleotides matching TRBD1. In germline, CDR1 is SGHDT, CDR2 YYEEEE. The CDR3 runs to 13 residues. The ends lost 4 bases at V and 7 bases at J; junction bases unmatched: 7. The CDR3: CASSRPRGFEAFF. In DNA, the CDR3 is TGTGCCAGCAGCCGACCCAGGGGGTTTGAAGCTTTCTTT.

The rearrangement links TRBV5-1 to TRBJ2-4; no firm D call. The V and J ends lost 0 bases and 9 bases respectively, with 7 bases between them. The CDR3 totals 12 residues. Germline CDR1 SGHRS, CDR2 YFSETQ. CDR3 amino acids: CASSLGVGIQYF. CDR3 nucleotides: TGCGCCAGCAGCTTGGGGGTCGGCATTCAGTACTTC. The full variable domain, completed using reference TRBV5-1 and TRBJ2-4, is KAGVTQTPRYLIKTRGQQVTLSCSPISGHRSVSWYQQTPGQGLQFLFEYFSETQRNKGNFPGRFSGRQFSNSRSEMNVSTLELGDSALYLCASSLGVGIQYFGAGTRLSVL.

The chain employs TRBV9 and TRBJ2-2, with D maybe TRBD2 (5 bases). V lost 2 bases and J lost 7, with 12 bases in between. CDR3 length: 14 amino acids. CDR1 and CDR2 from the germline V gene are SGDLS and YYNGEE. CDR3 sequence: CASSVVASIGELFF. Written as DNA, the CDR3 is TGTGCCAGCAGCGTCGTAGCGTCGATCGGGGAGCTGTTTTTT.

The chain carries TRBV20-1 and TRBJ1-1, with D perhaps TRBD1 (6 bases). The CDR3 spans 14 residues. CDR1 is DFQATT, CDR2 SNEGSKA, per germline (reference sequence). The V end lost 0 bases, the J end lost 5 bases, and 13 bases lay between the germline ends. CDR3 region: CSARDPQGRTEAFF. CDR3 nucleotides: TGCAGTGCTAGAGACCCACAGGGACGGACTGAAGCTTTCTTT.

The chain combines TRBV11-1 with TRBJ2-5, with D perhaps matching TRBD2 (5 bases). The germline gives CDR1 SGHAT, CDR2 FQDESV (reference sequence). The CDR3 length is 18 residues. Trimming cost V 2 bases and J 0 bases, with 19 bases left between them. The DNA for the CDR3 is TGTGCCAGCAGCTTAAGGCGGGCGGCAGCACCGTACCAAGAGACCCAGTACTTC. It specifies CASSLRRAAAPYQETQYF.

The V gene is TRBV29-1, the J gene TRBJ2-1, with D perhaps matching TRBD1 or TRBD2 (5 bases each). The CDR3 is 14 residues long. CDR1 SQVTM and CDR2 ANQGSEA come from the germline V gene. V was pared by 5 bases and J by 6 bases, with 17 bases between. The CDR3 spells CSVLQGERPNEQFF. CDR3 DNA: TGCAGCGTTCTCCAGGGAGAAAGACCCAATGAGCAGTTCTTC.

In its sample, this clonotype was seen a few times. V is TRBV11-2 and J is TRBJ2-3; 14 nucleotides match TRBD2. Unmatched junction bases numbered 6, after V lost 4 bases and J lost 3 bases. The CDR3 loop spans 17 amino acids. The germline V gene has CDR1 SGHAT and CDR2 FQNNGV. The CDR3 spells CASSSPTSGGATDTQYF. DNA of the CDR3: TGTGCCAGCAGCTCCCCGACTAGCGGGGGGGCGACAGATACGCAGTATTTT.

This clonotype turned up a few times. The J gene is TRBJ1-1, the V gene TRBV25-1; weak D call: TRBD1 (5 bases). Germline V gene sequence: CDR1 MGHDK, CDR2 SYGVNS. V gave up 5 bases and J gave up 3 bases, with 13 bases separating them. This CDR3 is built from 14 residues. This CDR3 reads CASSSGYRYTEAFF. CDR3 coding DNA: TGTGCCAGCAGTAGTGGTTACAGGTACACTGAAGCTTTCTTT.

This clonotype occurred a few times. The rearrangement joins TRBV3-1 to TRBJ2-5; 11 positions match TRBD2. Trimming at V came to 2 bases and at J to 5 bases, leaving 7 bases not matched to a gene. The CDR3 extends over 16 amino acids. Germline V gene lookup returns CDR1 LGHDT and CDR2 YNNKEL (reference sequence). For the CDR3, the DNA is TGTGCCAGCAGCCAAAGAGGTAGCGGGGGGGCCGAGACCCAGTACTTC. Amino acid sequence: CASSQRGSGGAETQYF.

This sequence joins TRBV20-1 and TRBJ1-6, with D hard to call. Trimming shortened V by 3 bases and J by 7 bases, and 10 bases separated the two germline ends. The length of the CDR3 is 13 residues. CDR1 is DFQATT, CDR2 SNEGSKA, per germline (reference sequence). The DNA for the CDR3 is TGCAGTGCTAGGTTGAGTGACAATTCACCCCTCCACTTT. It encodes CSARLSDNSPLHF.

The gene calls are TRBV20-1 and TRBJ2-2; D is undetermined. This CDR3 is built from 14 residues. Germline-derived CDR1 and CDR2 are DFQATT and SNEGSKA (reference sequence). V dropped 1 base and J dropped 5 bases, with 11 bases sitting between them. The chain's CDR3 is CSARADGRTGELFF. CDR3 DNA sequence: TGCAGTGCTAGAGCAGACGGGCGAACCGGGGAGCTGTTTTTT.

The table lists this clonotype with a few counts. The J gene is TRBJ1-6, the V gene TRBV11-2, with TRBD1 as a possible D gene (6 bases). The CDR3 spans 17 residues. The V end was cut by 0 bases, the J end by 2 bases, with 11 bases between. Germline-derived CDR1 and CDR2 are SGHAT and FQNNGV. Written as DNA, the CDR3 is TGTGCCAGCAGCTTAGACCCCAGGGGCGCCTATAATTCACCCCTCCACTTT. Its protein is CASSLDPRGAYNSPLHF.

The CDR3, as DNA: TGTGCCAGCAGCAAAGTGGAACAGGGGGCCGTCAAAAACATTCAGTACTTC. Translated: CASSKVEQGAVKNIQYF. The genes are TRBV21-1 and TRBJ2-4; TRBD1 is the table's D call, not checked against the DNA. TRBV21-1 is recorded as a pseudogene. This CDR3 region has 17 residues.

This clonotype was seen just once. The genes are TRBV5-5 and TRBJ1-1; D is ambiguous. Germline-derived CDR1 and CDR2 are SGHKS and YYEKEE (reference sequence). Trimming pared 3 bases from V and 5 bases from J, leaving 11 bases between. CDR3 length: 13 residues. The CDR3 spells CASSWGVATEAFF. In nucleotides, the CDR3 is TGTGCCAGCAGCTGGGGAGTAGCGACTGAAGCTTTCTTT.

This clonotype has a handful of counts. V and J are TRBV7-2 and TRBJ2-6, with D perhaps matching TRBD1 or TRBD2 (5 bases each). The germline gives CDR1 SGHTA, CDR2 FQGNSA. V dropped 0 bases and J dropped 0 bases, with 12 bases sitting between them. The CDR3 length is 18 residues. The CDR3: CASSLAMGRSSGANVLTF. The DNA for the CDR3 is TGTGCCAGCAGCTTAGCAATGGGACGGTCCTCTGGGGCCAACGTCCTGACTTTC.